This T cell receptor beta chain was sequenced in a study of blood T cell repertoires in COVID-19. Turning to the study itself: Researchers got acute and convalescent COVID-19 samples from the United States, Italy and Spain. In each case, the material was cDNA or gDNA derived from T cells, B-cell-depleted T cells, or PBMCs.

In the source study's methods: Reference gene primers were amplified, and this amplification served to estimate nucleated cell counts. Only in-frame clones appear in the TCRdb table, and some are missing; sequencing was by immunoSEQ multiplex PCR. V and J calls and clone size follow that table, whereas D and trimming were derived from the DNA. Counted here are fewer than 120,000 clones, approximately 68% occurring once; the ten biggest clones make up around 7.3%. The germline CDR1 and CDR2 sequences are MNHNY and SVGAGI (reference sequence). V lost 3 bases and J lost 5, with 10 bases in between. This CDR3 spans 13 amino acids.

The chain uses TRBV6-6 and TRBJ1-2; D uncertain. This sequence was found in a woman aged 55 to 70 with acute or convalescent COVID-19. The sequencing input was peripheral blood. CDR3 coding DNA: TGTGCCAGCAGTTATGGGCCCCTATATGGCTACACCTTC. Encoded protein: CASSYGPLYGYTF.